Given below is one T cell receptor (beta chain) in context. Its antigen is currently unknown. The data belong to a study of blood T cells in healthy people across ages. Study conclusions and caveats: Long-lived donors exceeded aged donors in naive CD4+ cells and diversity.

The germline CDR1 and CDR2 sequences are DFQATT and SNEGSKA (reference sequence). The CDR3 loop spans 15 amino acids. The junction had 10 bases not matched to a gene; V was cut back by 5 bases and J by 3 bases. The second PCR ran roughly 6 to 11 cycles with a sample-barcoded 5' primer and J-beta primers. Any given sample supplied a minimum of 2.5 million CDR3-containing paired-end reads. From the 5' RACE reads, TCRdb called clonotypes with MiXCR, one entry per CDR3 protein. The sample records some 1.8 million distinct CDR3 sequences, roughly two fifths being singletons. The chain employs TRBV20-1 and TRBJ1-5, with 7 bases fitting TRBD1. The sequenced material came from blood. The receptor was isolated from a human donor in good health. CDR3 region: CSALGQEGTNQPQHF. Here the CDR3 DNA reads TGCAGTGCTCTCGGACAGGAGGGCACCAATCAGCCCCAGCATTTT.